These 18 T cell receptor beta chains came from one sample sequenced in a study of glioma-infiltrating T cells. TCR alpha and beta CDR3 regions were amplified from RNA using iRepertoire nested multiplex PCR. A single record per CDR3 protein comes from TCRdb applying MiXCR to the multiplex PCR reads. The table lists about 410,000 distinct CDR3 sequences, around 38% of them singletons. The sample consisted of glioma tissue, nonneoplastic brain tissue, or PBMCs (not recorded which). Every receptor here comes from a human donor with low-grade glioma or glioblastoma, undergoing nonglioma brain surgery, or in good health (not recorded which).

This clonotype has just a few counts. The chain couples TRBV6-2 or TRBV6-3 to TRBJ2-5, with D tentatively TRBD1 (5 bases). Germline V gene lookup returns CDR1 MNHEY and CDR2 SVGEGT. The V end lost 5 bases, the J end lost 2 bases, and 15 bases lay between the germline ends. CDR3 length equals 15 residues. In DNA, the CDR3 is TGTGCCAGCAGTGCCCAGGGCTTTGAGCAAGAGACCCAGTACTTC. Encoded protein: CASSAQGFEQETQYF.

Note on this clonotype: A much larger clone differs by one base, so this may be a read error. The chain carries TRBV27 and TRBJ2-1; no reliable D call. The CDR3 length is 16 residues. Trimming removed 6 bases from V and 0 bases from J, with 15 bases in between. Germline V gene data show CDR1 as MNHEY and CDR2 as SMNVEV (reference sequence). CDR3: CASSPYLESSYNEQFF. The CDR3, as DNA: TGTGCCAGCAGCCCATATTTGGAGTCCTCCTACAATGAGCAGTTCTTC.

This clonotype was seen many times. Here the CDR3 reads CASSYLEAFF. CDR3 nucleotides: TGTGCCAGCAGTTACTTGGAAGCTTTCTTT. V and J are TRBV6-6 and TRBJ1-1; D uncertain. CDR1 MNHNY and CDR2 SVGAGI come from the germline V gene (reference sequence). This CDR3 comprises 10 residues. V was trimmed by 1 base and J by 8 bases, leaving 2 bases between them.

This clonotype turned up a few times. The chain joins TRBV2 to TRBJ1-5; 7 positions match TRBD1. Germline V gives CDR1 SNHLY, CDR2 FYNNEI. The ends lost 9 bases at V and 4 bases at J; junction bases unmatched: 9. This CDR3 region has 14 residues. The CDR3 region is CASSRDSLNQPQHF. CDR3 DNA sequence: TGTGCCAGTAGTCGGGACAGCCTAAATCAGCCCCAGCATTTT.

This clonotype was recorded a few times. The chain has TRBV28 and TRBJ1-3; D is unclear. V was pared by 3 bases and J by 0 bases, with 9 bases between. This CDR3 comprises 15 residues. Germline values: CDR1 MDHEN, CDR2 SYDVKM. The CDR3 DNA reads TGTGCCAGCAGTTTTGGTGGGTTCTCTGGAAACACCATATATTTT. Encoded protein: CASSFGGFSGNTIYF.

In this sample, this clonotype turned up a few times. The chain combines TRBV20-1 with TRBJ2-1, with TRBD2 identical over 14 bases. The CDR3 totals 14 residues. The V segment lost 4 bases and the J segment 8 bases; nucleotides outside the gene matches: 4. Germline V lookup: CDR1 DFQATT, CDR2 SNEGSKA (reference sequence). In DNA, the CDR3 is TGCAGTGCTAATCGACTAGCGGGAGGGGATGAGCAGTTCTTC. It translates to CSANRLAGGDEQFF.

J is TRBJ1-5 and V is TRBV2; 8 nucleotides agree with TRBD1. This CDR3 spans 16 amino acids. Germline V gene lookup returns CDR1 SNHLY and CDR2 FYNNEI. J lost 6 bases, V lost 4 bases, and 11 bases had no gene match. Here the CDR3 reads CASSAGQGMAAQPQHF. CDR3 bases: TGTGCCAGCAGTGCCGGACAGGGTATGGCCGCTCAGCCCCAGCATTTT.

This clonotype has a count of ten or more. V gene TRBV6-2 or TRBV6-3 combines with J gene TRBJ1-2; perhaps TRBD1 as D (5 bases). Deletions cut 7 bases from V and 0 bases from J, with 12 bases between. The length of the CDR3 is 14 residues. CDR1 is MNHEY, CDR2 SVGEGT, per germline. The chain's CDR3 is CASIWGRTNYGYTF. In DNA, the CDR3 is TGTGCCAGCATCTGGGGGAGGACTAACTATGGCTACACCTTC.

V usage is TRBV27 and J usage is TRBJ2-4; 8 nucleotides align to TRBD1. Germline-derived CDR1 and CDR2 are MNHEY and SMNVEV (reference sequence). This CDR3 spans 17 amino acids. After removal of 10 bases from V and 1 base from J, the junction contained 15 bases not matched to a gene. The CDR3 DNA is TGTGCCAACAATTCCGACAGGGGAGTTAGGGCCAAAAACATTCAGTACTTC. Its translation is CANNSDRGVRAKNIQYF.

The V call is TRBV20-1, the J call TRBJ2-7; possibly TRBD1 or TRBD2 for D (5 bases each). The CDR3 contains 16 residues. Germline V gene lookup returns CDR1 DFQATT and CDR2 SNEGSKA (reference sequence). With 6 bases removed from V and 2 bases from J, the gap between germline ends came to 23 bases. The CDR3, as DNA: TGCAGTGCCTCTAACGTTGAGGGGTTTCTCGCCTACGAGCAGTACTTC. Residues: CSASNVEGFLAYEQYF.

This clonotype was observed many times. The CDR3 nucleotides read TGTGCCAGCAGTATTCGTACCTACGAGCAGTACTTC. Its translation is CASSIRTYEQYF. The chain couples TRBV6-2 or TRBV6-3 to TRBJ2-7, with unresolved D. Germline CDR1 reads MNHEY; CDR2 reads SVGEGT. V shed 5 bases and J shed 2 bases, with 7 bases lying between them. The CDR3 extends over 12 amino acids.

This chain connects TRBV12-3 or TRBV12-4 to TRBJ2-3; 10 positions agree with TRBD1. V dropped 1 base and J dropped 4; count of bases not matched to a gene: 17. The CDR3 runs 20 residues. CDR3 nucleotides: TGTGCCAGCAGTTTAGTGCCCCGGGACAGGGGACTTGGAGAGGCAGATACGCAGTATTTT. As protein: CASSLVPRDRGLGEADTQYF.

The chain is built from TRBV4-2 and TRBJ2-5, with 8 nucleotides matching TRBD2. The J segment lost 1 base and the V segment lost 1 base, leaving 11 bases of the junction unmatched. The V gene's germline CDR1 is LGHNA and CDR2 YNFKEQ. There are 18 residues in the CDR3. The chain's CDR3 is CASSQAASRGGFQETQYF. The CDR3 nucleotides are TGTGCCAGCAGCCAAGCCGCCTCCCGGGGGGGGTTCCAAGAGACCCAGTACTTC.

Comments on this clonotype: This clone may be a read error of a much larger clone one base away. This chain joins TRBV27 and TRBJ2-7; 8 nucleotides align to TRBD1. Germline V gives CDR1 MNHEY, CDR2 SMNVEV (reference sequence). The V gene end was trimmed by 0 bases and the J gene end by 2 bases; junction bases not matched to a gene: 15. This CDR3 has 19 residues. This CDR3 is CASSLSRDRIPQGTYEQYF. The CDR3 DNA is TGTGCCAGCAGTTTATCTCGGGACAGGATACCCCAGGGGACCTACGAGCAGTACTTC.

In its sample, this clonotype was seen a few times. This rearrangement joins TRBV20-1 to TRBJ2-2; TRBD2 aligns across 10 bases. Trimming cost V 1 base and J 2 bases; bases outside gene matches: 7. The CDR3 spans 17 residues. The germline CDR1 and CDR2 sequences are DFQATT and SNEGSKA (reference sequence). This CDR3 reads CSARVGLAGDNTGELFF. In nucleotides, the CDR3 is TGCAGTGCTAGAGTAGGGCTAGCGGGAGATAACACCGGGGAGCTGTTTTTT.

The table lists this clonotype with a count of one. This CDR3 is CASSFMGAGRVNEQFF. For the CDR3, the DNA is TGTGCCAGCAGCTTTATGGGCGCCGGGAGGGTAAATGAGCAGTTCTTC. The chain is built from TRBV7-9 and TRBJ2-1; the match to TRBD2 covers 8 bases. V lost 3 bases to trimming and J lost 7 bases; unmatched junction nucleotides: 11. Germline CDR1 and CDR2: SEHNR and FQNEAQ (reference sequence). The CDR3 spans 16 residues.

In the case of this clonotype: The junction departs from germline at one end; a sequencing error may be responsible. The chain joins TRBV7-2 to TRBJ1-2, with 7 bases identical to TRBD1. CDR3 size: 14 residues. CDR1 and CDR2 (germline): SGHTA, FQGNSA. CDR3 sequence reads: CASSFDRVNYGYNF. The CDR3 DNA reads as TGTGCCAGCAGCTTTGACAGGGTAAACTATGGCTACAACTTC.

The chain is built from TRBV20-1 and TRBJ2-3, with TRBD2 identical over 11 bases. Trimming removed 5 bases from V and 3 bases from J; junction bases left unmatched: 7. The CDR3 consists of 15 residues. Germline V gene sequence: CDR1 DFQATT, CDR2 SNEGSKA (reference sequence). CDR3 amino acids: CSASPLAGGTDTQYF. In nucleotides, the CDR3 is TGCAGTGCTTCACCCCTAGCGGGAGGAACAGATACGCAGTATTTT.